The 24 T cell receptor beta chains given below trace back to one sample, sequenced in a study of blood T cell repertoires in COVID-19. TCRdb's copy holds only in-frame clones and misses some; the assay was immunoSEQ multiplex PCR. This table has some 200,000 clones, roughly 92% appearing once. Sequenced sample: peripheral blood. The receptors derive from a man aged 30 to 39 with COVID-19, enrolled during active disease.

The rearrangement joins TRBV10-1 to TRBJ2-3, with TRBD2 matching 7 bases. The CDR3 sequence is 14 residues long. Trimming at V came to 5 bases and at J to 2 bases, leaving 4 bases not matched to a gene. CDR1 WNHNN and CDR2 SYGVQD come from the germline V gene (reference sequence). The CDR3 DNA is TGCGCCAGCAGTCGGACTAGTTACACAGATACGCAGTATTTT. It yields the protein CASSRTSYTDTQYF.

The gene calls are TRBV29-1 and TRBJ2-7, with 9 bases that match TRBD1. Germline loops: CDR1 SQVTM, CDR2 ANQGSEA. The CDR3 covers 14 residues. Trimming at V came to 3 bases and at J to 5 bases, leaving 8 bases not matched to a gene. For the CDR3, the DNA is TGCAGCGTTGATAACAGGGGGCTCACCGACGAGCAGTACTTC. Amino acids: CSVDNRGLTDEQYF.

This clone has just a few counts. This sequence joins TRBV4-1 and TRBJ2-2; weak D call: TRBD2 (6 bases). The CDR3 length is 15 residues. Looked up from germline, CDR1 is MGHRA and CDR2 is YSYEKL. Trimming took off 4 bases at V and 6 bases at J, with 15 bases between the two ends. CDR3 DNA: TGCGCCAGCAGCCCGGGCGGGGCGCGTGCCGGGGAGCTGTTTTTT. Its translation is CASSPGGARAGELFF.

This clone showed up just once. The chain carries TRBV6-8 and TRBJ2-2, with TRBD1 as a possible D gene (5 bases). CDR1 and CDR2 (germline): MNHGY, SAAAGT. This CDR3 spans 15 amino acids. Trimming pared 6 bases from V and 2 bases from J, leaving 13 bases between. In nucleotides, the CDR3 is TGTGCCAGCAGAATTGACAGTGAAAACACCGGGGAGCTGTTTTTT. Protein product: CASRIDSENTGELFF.

V usage is TRBV24-1 and J usage is TRBJ2-7, with 7 positions matching TRBD1. This CDR3 spans 15 amino acids. CDR1 is KGHDR and CDR2 is SFDVKD in the germline V gene. V lost 1 base and J lost 4; bases outside the gene matches: 6. Here the CDR3 reads CATSDFETGYYEQYF. The CDR3 bases are TGTGCCACCAGTGATTTCGAGACAGGGTATTACGAGCAGTACTTC.

The V call is TRBV28, the J call TRBJ1-2; D not certain. CDR1 and CDR2 (germline): MDHEN, SYDVKM. The CDR3 totals 12 residues. Trimming shortened V by 7 bases and J by 2 bases, and 8 bases separated the two germline ends. The CDR3 bases are TGTGCCAGCACGGCCGGGAACTATGGCTACACCTTC. Translating it yields CASTAGNYGYTF.

This clone was counted once. V is TRBV27 and J is TRBJ2-1; D is undetermined. The germline V and J ends were trimmed by 6 bases and 3 bases, with 9 bases remaining between them. Germline-derived CDR1 and CDR2 are MNHEY and SMNVEV (reference sequence). There are 13 residues in the CDR3. The CDR3, as DNA: TGTGCCAGCAGACAGCTACTCTACAATGAGCAGTTCTTC. Its translation: CASRQLLYNEQFF.

The CDR3 sequence: CASSEARGRSDSPLHF. In DNA, the CDR3 is TGTGCCAGCAGTGAAGCCAGGGGGCGCTCGGATTCACCCCTCCACTTT. The chain uses TRBV6-1 and TRBJ1-6, with TRBD1 matching 8 bases. V gave up 0 bases and J gave up 8 bases; unmatched junction bases: 6. The CDR3 runs to 16 residues. CDR1 MNHNS and CDR2 SASEGT come from the germline V gene.

The gene calls are TRBV5-1 and TRBJ1-3; 9 positions match TRBD1. The CDR3 length is 16 residues. V shed 4 bases, J shed 4 bases, and the junction held 9 bases outside the gene matches. Germline values: CDR1 SGHRS, CDR2 YFSETQ. The CDR3 loop reads CASSLSGQGSGNTIYF. In nucleotides, the CDR3 is TGCGCCAGCAGCCTATCGGGACAGGGCTCCGGAAACACCATATATTTT.

The V and J genes are TRBV5-5 and TRBJ1-6; D ambiguous. CDR3 length: 16 residues. Trimming took off 0 bases at V and 8 bases at J, with 15 bases between the two ends. Germline V CDR1 and CDR2: SGHKS, YYEKEE (reference sequence). Here the CDR3 DNA reads TGTGCCAGCAGCTTGGCCGGAGGAGGTACAGATTCACCCCTCCACTTT. This encodes CASSLAGGGTDSPLHF.

This chain's CDR3 is CASSLVGQGGTDTQYF. The CDR3 DNA reads TGTGCCAGCAGCTTAGTTGGGCAGGGTGGCACAGATACGCAGTATTTT. The gene calls are TRBV7-3 and TRBJ2-3; D is possibly TRBD1 (5 bases). This CDR3 comprises 16 residues. From germline, CDR1 is SGHTA and CDR2 FQGTGA. Deletions cut 2 bases from V and 1 base from J, with 13 bases between.

The rearrangement uses TRBV9 and TRBJ2-5, with 9 bases fitting TRBD1. V shed 2 bases and J 4 bases; nucleotides not matched to a gene: 9. The V gene's germline CDR1 is SGDLS and CDR2 YYNGEE. The CDR3 is 16 amino acids. The CDR3 region has the DNA TGTGCCAGCAGCGTTGGGACAGGGATCGGGGGAGAGACCCAGTACTTC. Encoded protein: CASSVGTGIGGETQYF. The variable domain in full, completed from reference TRBV9 and TRBJ2-5, reads DSGVTQTPKHLITATGQRVTLRCSPRSGDLSVYWYQQSLDQGLQFLIQYYNGEERAKGNILERFSAQQFPDLHSELNLSSLELGDSALYFCASSVGTGIGGETQYFGPGTRLLVL.

The CDR3 DNA sequence: TGTGCCAGCAGTGCAGCAGGGGGCAATTATGGCTACACCTTC. Its protein product is CASSAAGGNYGYTF. The rearrangement links TRBV6-1 to TRBJ1-2; 8 bases match TRBD1. The V gene end was trimmed by 4 bases and the J gene end by 5 bases; junction bases not matched to a gene: 6. The CDR3 covers 14 residues. From germline, CDR1 is MNHNS and CDR2 SASEGT.

This sequence joins TRBV30 and TRBJ1-2; the D gene is possibly TRBD1 (6 bases). The CDR3 loop spans 12 amino acids. Germline values: CDR1 GTSNPN, CDR2 SVGIG (reference sequence). V lost 1 base and J 3 bases, leaving 6 bases between the germline ends. The CDR3 region is CAWSAGDYGYTF. Written as DNA, the CDR3 is TGTGCCTGGAGTGCAGGGGACTATGGCTACACCTTC.

The genes are TRBV9 and TRBJ1-6, with a tentative D call TRBD1 (5 bases). V dropped 4 bases and J dropped 7 bases, with 12 bases sitting between them. This CDR3 is built from 14 residues. Germline lookup yields CDR1 SGDLS and CDR2 YYNGEE. CDR3 bases: TGTGCCAGCAGCCGGGGGACGGAGAATTCACCCCTCCACTTT. This encodes CASSRGTENSPLHF.

This chain uses TRBV4-2 with TRBJ2-2, with 11 positions matching TRBD1. J lost 5 bases, V lost 4 bases, and 12 bases had no gene match. This CDR3 comprises 18 residues. Germline CDR1 LGHNA, CDR2 YNFKEQ. The CDR3: CASSRPPGQGEGTGELFF. DNA of the CDR3: TGTGCCAGCAGCCGCCCCCCGGGACAGGGGGAAGGAACCGGGGAGCTGTTTTTT.

J is TRBJ2-3 and V is TRBV18; D ambiguous. V lost 1 base and J lost 2, with 7 bases in between. CDR1 and CDR2 (germline): KGHSH, LQKENI. This CDR3 region has 14 residues. CDR3 sequence (DNA): TGTGCCAGCTCACCACAACTCTACACAGATACGCAGTATTTT. It encodes CASSPQLYTDTQYF.

The chain joins TRBV13 to TRBJ2-2; D may be TRBD2 (5 bases). The CDR3 totals 17 residues. CDR1 PRHDT and CDR2 FYEKMQ come from the germline V gene (reference sequence). The V gene lost 0 bases and the J gene lost 2 bases, with 13 bases spanning the gap. CDR3 protein: CASSLGTGKINTGELFF. The CDR3, as DNA: TGTGCCAGCAGCTTAGGAACGGGAAAAATTAACACCGGGGAGCTGTTTTTT.

V gene TRBV2 combines with J gene TRBJ1-6; TRBD1 matches 8 bases. Unmatched junction bases numbered 3, after V lost 0 bases and J lost 8 bases. The germline V gene encodes CDR1 SNHLY and CDR2 FYNNEI. CDR3 length: 15 residues. This CDR3 reads CASSEAGQGDSPLHF. DNA for the CDR3: TGTGCCAGCAGTGAAGCTGGACAGGGTGATTCACCCCTCCACTTT.

V and J are TRBV5-1 and TRBJ1-6; D is perhaps TRBD1 (6 bases). CDR3 length: 13 residues. V gave up 3 bases and J gave up 10 bases, with 11 bases separating them. The germline CDR1 and CDR2 sequences are SGHRS and YFSETQ. The CDR3 DNA reads as TGCGCCAGCAGCTCTGACAGGAGGTCACCCCTCCACTTT. Amino acid sequence: CASSSDRRSPLHF.

The genes are TRBV27 and TRBJ1-5; D ambiguous. Trimming took off 2 bases at V and 1 base at J, with 9 bases between the two ends. The CDR3 consists of 15 residues. Germline loops: CDR1 MNHEY, CDR2 SMNVEV (reference sequence). CDR3 amino acids: CASSLEGDSNQPQHF. In DNA form, the CDR3 reads TGTGCCAGCAGTTTAGAGGGTGACAGCAATCAGCCCCAGCATTTT.

The chain employs TRBV3-1 (or the pseudogene TRBV3-2) and TRBJ1-5, with 8 positions matching TRBD1. The J segment lost 6 bases and the V segment lost 2 bases, leaving 6 bases of the junction unmatched. Germline V CDR1 and CDR2: LGHDT, YNNKEL (reference sequence). This CDR3 is 15 amino acids long. DNA of the CDR3: TGTGCCAGCAGCCAAACCGACAGGGGAAGTCAGCCCCAGCATTTT. Residues: CASSQTDRGSQPQHF.

The chain joins TRBV9 to TRBJ2-7; D perhaps matches TRBD2 (5 bases). Germline V gene sequence: CDR1 SGDLS, CDR2 YYNGEE. The CDR3 totals 15 residues. V dropped 4 bases and J dropped 3 bases, with 17 bases sitting between them. As DNA, the CDR3 is TGTGCCAGCAGCCCTGCCCCGACGGGGAGCTACGAGCAGTACTTC. Translating it yields CASSPAPTGSYEQYF.

This clone was picked up one time. The chain recombines TRBV7-6 with TRBJ2-1; 9 bases map to TRBD1. Unmatched junction bases numbered 7, after V lost 1 base and J lost 0 bases. Germline CDR1 is SGHVS and CDR2 is FNYEAQ. The CDR3 covers 18 residues. The CDR3 protein is CASSLGTGAFGSYNEQFF. DNA for the CDR3: TGTGCCAGCAGCTTAGGGACAGGGGCGTTTGGCTCCTACAATGAGCAGTTCTTC.